This T cell receptor (beta chain) is from a study of T cell changes during pregnancy in multiple sclerosis. Libraries were prepared by immunoSEQ multiplex PCR; TCRdb keeps only in-frame clonotypes and omits some of them. The table shows more than 35,000 clones, with roughly 90% occurring only once. J lost 1 base, V lost 6 bases, and 12 bases had no gene match. The CDR3 covers 17 residues. CDR1 and CDR2 from the germline V gene are MRHNA and SNTAGT. V is TRBV6-4 and J is TRBJ1-1; 9 nucleotides align to TRBD1. This TCR was recovered from a female donor with multiple sclerosis, enrolled in a pregnancy study. The sequencing used CD4+ T cells from peripheral blood mononuclear cells, collected in the second trimester of pregnancy. Here the CDR3 DNA reads TGTGCCAGCAGGACACCTCCGGGACAGGGCCGGAACACTGAAGCTTTCTTT. This translates into CASRTPPGQGRNTEAFF.